This TCR beta chain is drawn from a study of Graves' ophthalmopathy and Graves' hyperthyroidism. This clonotype was recorded a few times. An end of the junction does not agree with germline; a read error may underlie this. The length of the CDR3 is 15 residues. Germline V gives CDR1 WNHNN, CDR2 SYGVQD (reference sequence). The TCR beta CDR3 regions underwent amplification from RNA transcripts. The workflow started with a first-round RT-PCR run with HTBI primers and then moved on to a second-round multiplex PCR. TCRdb recomputed calls from the multiplex PCR reads with MiXCR, one row per CDR3 protein. The sample shows around 670,000 distinct CDR3 sequences, roughly 41% of them seen only once.

The sample was peripheral blood. V usage is TRBV10-1 and J usage is TRBJ1-2, with 11 bases fitting TRBD1. This receptor was identified in an adult man with Graves' ophthalmopathy. In DNA, the CDR3 is TGTGCCAGCAGGGTGCCGGGACAGGGGGACTATGGCTACACCTTC. Amino acid sequence: CASRVPGQGDYGYTF.